The rows below give T cell receptor beta chains drawn from one sample of a study of fetal regulatory T cell absence and autoimmunity. Assay: immunoSEQ multiplex PCR; the TCRdb copy retains only in-frame clones and omits some. The repertoire holds 95,000 or so clones, with approximately 75% as singletons. The sample comprised pancreas tissue. The receptor source for this set is a male donor with IPEX syndrome. CDR3s include the opening cysteine and the closing phenylalanine or tryptophan. A D gene is named only where the DNA matches it firmly. Clone size appears in some rows only: once, few, many, or a class for an expanded clone.

J,D,size,V,DNA,CDR3
TRBJ2-3,TRBD2,NA,TRBV7-8,TGTGCCAGCAGCTCCGGGGTAGCGGGCCCAGTGGGAGATACGCAGTATTTT,CASSSGVAGPVGDTQYF
TRBJ2-7,NA,few,TRBV9,TGTGCCAGCAGCGTAGCCCCGACAGGCTACTACGAGCAGTACTTC,CASSVAPTGYYEQYF
TRBJ1-2,NA,NA,TRBV25-1,TGTGCCAGCAGTGAGGGGCGGGGGCGTGGCTACACCTTC,CASSEGRGRGYTF
TRBJ1-3,NA,NA,TRBV7-8,TGTGCCAGCAGCCTTAGGAGCTCTGGAAACACCATATATTTT,CASSLRSSGNTIYF
TRBJ2-3,NA,NA,TRBV15,TGTGCCACCAGCAGACCCGGATTTGAGGGGTTAGATACGCAGTATTTT,CATSRPGFEGLDTQYF
TRBJ2-3,TRBD1,NA,TRBV7-9,TGTGCCAGCAGCTTATCGGACAGGGTGTGGGACACAGATACGCAGTATTTT,CASSLSDRVWDTDTQYF
TRBJ1-2,TRBD1,NA,TRBV6-5,TGTGCCAGCAGTCCGACAGGGTTGAACTATGGCTACACCTTC,CASSPTGLNYGYTF
TRBJ1-1,NA,NA,TRBV27,TGTGCCAGCAGTCCGTTCGGCGTCACTGAAGCTTTCTTT,CASSPFGVTEAFF
TRBJ1-6,NA,NA,TRBV4-2,TGTGCCAGCAGCGAAGAAAACACGTCTGGGGACTCACCCCCCCACTTT,CASSEENTSGDSPPHF
TRBJ1-2,NA,NA,TRBV2,TGTGCCGGTTACCCTAAATCAACAGGGCACTATGGCTACACCTTC,CAGYPKSTGHYGYTF
TRBJ2-5,NA,NA,TRBV30,TGTGCCTGGAGTGTACTCGGGTTGGGAGAGACCCAGTACTTC,CAWSVLGLGETQYF
TRBJ2-2,TRBD1,NA,TRBV11-3,TGTGCCAGCAGCCTCTGGGACAGGGGGGACACCGGGGAGCTGTTTTTT,CASSLWDRGDTGELFF
TRBJ2-2,TRBD2,NA,TRBV29-1,TGCAGCGTTGGACTAGCGGGCACCGGGGAGCTGTTTTTT,CSVGLAGTGELFF
TRBJ1-6,TRBD1,NA,TRBV5-4,TGTGCCAGCAGCTTGGGACAGGGGGCTTCACCCCTCCACTTT,CASSLGQGASPLHF
TRBJ2-3,NA,NA,TRBV9,TGTGCCAGCAGCGGGGACTCGCTCACAGATACGCAGTATTTT,CASSGDSLTDTQYF
TRBJ2-7,TRBD2,NA,TRBV2,TGTGCCAGCAGTGCTAGCGGGAGCTCCTACGAGCAGTACTTC,CASSASGSSYEQYF
TRBJ2-2,NA,NA,TRBV7-8,TGTGCCAGCAGCTTAGGAATTAGTAACACCGGGGAGCTGTTTTTT,CASSLGISNTGELFF
TRBJ2-5,NA,NA,TRBV10-3,TGTGCCATCAGTGAGGGGTACCAAGAGACCCAGTACTTC,CAISEGYQETQYF
TRBJ1-1,NA,NA,TRBV19,TGTGCCAGCTACAGATCAGGGTACAGAGATGAAGCTTTCTTT,CASYRSGYRDEAFF
TRBJ2-3,TRBD2,NA,TRBV6-5,TGTGCCCTCCGGACTAGCGGGGGGGCAGATACGCAGTATTTT,CALRTSGGADTQYF
TRBJ1-1,TRBD1,NA,TRBV5-6,TGTGCCAGCAGCTTGGACAGGGGGTGGACTGAAGCTTTCTTT,CASSLDRGWTEAFF
TRBJ2-2,NA,NA,TRBV30,TGTGCCTGGAGTTCGGCAGGGGACACCGGGGAGCTGTTTTTT,CAWSSAGDTGELFF
TRBJ2-3,TRBD2,NA,TRBV12-5,TGTGCTAGTGGGCTCGCGGGAGGGCCTGTGCCAGATACGCAGTATTTT,CASGLAGGPVPDTQYF
TRBJ1-1,TRBD1,NA,TRBV18,TGTGCCAGCTCACCACCAAGGGGGCGGGTCACTGAAGCTTTCTTT,CASSPPRGRVTEAFF
TRBJ1-5,NA,NA,TRBV5-1,TGCGCCAGCCGAGGAACAGGGTCGAACCAGCCCCAGCATTTT,CASRGTGSNQPQHF
TRBJ2-7,TRBD2,NA,TRBV19,TGTGCCAGTAGTCCAGGGACTAGCGGCTACGAGCAGTACTTC,CASSPGTSGYEQYF
TRBJ2-7,TRBD2,NA,TRBV11-2,TGTGCCAGCAGCTTAAACAGCAACCTAGCGGGAGACTACGAGCAGTACTTC,CASSLNSNLAGDYEQYF
TRBJ2-1,TRBD2,NA,TRBV7-9,TGTGCCAGCAGCTTAGTCCGGACTAGCGGATACAATGAGCAGTTCTTC,CASSLVRTSGYNEQFF
TRBJ2-7,NA,NA,TRBV19,TGTGCCAGTAGTATAGGTACCGGGATTCTATTCTACGAGCAGTACTTC,CASSIGTGILFYEQYF
TRBJ2-5,NA,few,TRBV9,TGTGCCAGCAGCGTGCAGGGAAAAGAGACCCAGTACTTC,CASSVQGKETQYF
TRBJ2-3,TRBD1,NA,TRBV7-9,TGTGCCAGCAGCTTAAGACAGGGGAGTGGCACAGATACGCAGTATTTT,CASSLRQGSGTDTQYF
TRBJ2-7,NA,NA,TRBV12-5,TGTGCTAGTGGTCGGGGGAACCACGAGCAGTACTTC,CASGRGNHEQYF
TRBJ2-7,NA,NA,TRBV5-4,TGTGCCAGCAGCTTGGGTGGGAGCGAACCCTACGAGCAGTACTTC,CASSLGGSEPYEQYF